These 29 T cell receptor beta chains were sequenced from one sample in a study of blood T cell repertoires in COVID-19. Data came from immunoSEQ multiplex PCR; TCRdb stores just in-frame clones and leaves some out. The data contain roughly 60,000 clones, around four fifths of them singletons. The sample was peripheral blood. The receptors were sampled from a man between 60 and 70 years old with acute or convalescent COVID-19.

J is TRBJ1-1 and V is TRBV19; TRBD1 aligns across 7 bases. V lost 5 bases, J lost 0 bases, and 12 bases stayed unmatched. This CDR3 comprises 17 residues. Germline values: CDR1 LNHDA, CDR2 SQIVND (reference sequence). This CDR3 reads CASSSPETGLMNTEAFF. For the CDR3, the DNA is TGTGCCAGTAGTTCTCCTGAGACAGGGCTCATGAACACTGAAGCTTTCTTT.

This chain joins TRBV13 and TRBJ2-7; possible D gene TRBD1, 6 bases. This CDR3 has 17 residues. V was shortened by 5 bases and J by 1 base, with 21 bases between the two germline ends. Germline CDR1 PRHDT, CDR2 FYEKMQ (reference sequence). CDR3 protein: CASSAGVAPPRSYEQYF. For the CDR3, the DNA is TGTGCCAGCAGCGCAGGGGTTGCCCCACCCAGATCCTACGAGCAGTACTTC.

The chain carries TRBV21-1 and TRBJ2-1; TRBD2 is the table's D call, not checked against the DNA. TRBV21-1 is reported as a pseudogene. CDR3 length: 14 amino acids. The CDR3 loop is CARWGGLARYEQFF. In DNA, the CDR3 is TGTGCCAGGTGGGGGGGCCTTGCCCGCTATGAGCAGTTCTTC.

The rearrangement joins TRBV5-1 to TRBJ1-3; D is uncertain. Per the germline V gene, CDR1 is SGHRS and CDR2 is YFSETQ. This CDR3 comprises 16 residues. Trimming took 0 bases from V and 0 from J, leaving 10 bases between them. CDR3 nucleotides: TGCGCCAGCAGCTTGGGTTTACAGAGCTCTGGAAACACCATATATTTT. It yields the protein CASSLGLQSSGNTIYF. Variable domain in full (rest from reference TRBV5-1 and TRBJ1-3): KAGVTQTPRYLIKTRGQQVTLSCSPISGHRSVSWYQQTPGQGLQFLFEYFSETQRNKGNFPGRFSGRQFSNSRSEMNVSTLELGDSALYLCASSLGLQSSGNTIYFGEGSWLTVV.

This chain joins TRBV5-1 and TRBJ2-3; D possibly corresponds to TRBD2 (5 bases). The CDR3 has 14 residues. The V gene lost 5 bases and the J gene lost 6 bases, with 16 bases spanning the gap. Looked up from germline, CDR1 is SGHRS and CDR2 is YFSETQ. The CDR3 DNA follows: TGCGCCAGCAGTTCGACTACGGTCGGGGATACGCAGTATTTT. It codes for CASSSTTVGDTQYF.

This clone was recorded a few times. The chain uses TRBV10-1 and TRBJ1-1, with TRBD1 matching over 9 bases. CDR1 is WNHNN, CDR2 SYGVQD, per germline (reference sequence). The CDR3 extends over 18 amino acids. J lost 8 bases, V lost 8 bases, and 24 bases had no gene match. The chain's CDR3 is CASRTLIHRDREKIEAFF. The CDR3 DNA follows: TGCGCCAGCCGTACACTCATACATCGGGACAGGGAAAAGATCGAAGCTTTCTTT.

This chain links TRBV27 with TRBJ1-2, with 8 nucleotides matching TRBD1. Germline CDR1 reads MNHEY; CDR2 reads SMNVEV (reference sequence). V lost 5 bases and J lost 4; bases outside the gene matches: 6. The length of the CDR3 is 14 residues. Here the CDR3 DNA reads TGTGCCAGCAGTCCAGGGGGCTCAATCTATGGCTACACCTTC. This translates into CASSPGGSIYGYTF.

CDR3 nucleotide sequence: TGCGCCAGCAGCTTCCCCGGGTATTACACCGGGGAGCTGTTTTTT. It specifies CASSFPGYYTGELFF. The chain combines TRBV5-1 with TRBJ2-2; D is unresolved. This CDR3 contains 15 residues. V was pared by 2 bases and J by 3 bases, with 11 bases between. Germline V gene data show CDR1 as SGHRS and CDR2 as YFSETQ. Full variable domain (remainder filled in from reference TRBV5-1 and TRBJ2-2): KAGVTQTPRYLIKTRGQQVTLSCSPISGHRSVSWYQQTPGQGLQFLFEYFSETQRNKGNFPGRFSGRQFSNSRSEMNVSTLELGDSALYLCASSFPGYYTGELFFGEGSRLTVL.

In this sample, this clone turned up once. The rearrangement uses TRBV7-2 and TRBJ2-7; TRBD2 matches 9 bases. The germline V gene has CDR1 SGHTA and CDR2 FQGNSA. This CDR3 is 15 amino acids long. The V gene end was trimmed by 4 bases and the J gene end by 4 bases; junction bases not matched to a gene: 8. CDR3 in amino acids: CASSSTGTSTYEQYF. In DNA, the CDR3 is TGTGCCAGCAGCTCGACCGGGACTAGCACGTACGAGCAGTACTTC. The whole variable domain, remainder taken from reference TRBV7-2 and TRBJ2-7, is GAGVSQSPSNKVTEKGKDVELRCDPISGHTALYWYRQSLGQGLEFLIYFQGNSAPDKSGLPSDRFSAERTGGSVSTLTIQRTQQEDSAVYLCASSSTGTSTYEQYFGPGTRLTVT.

V gene TRBV5-6 combines with J gene TRBJ1-2, with D maybe TRBD1 (5 bases). The CDR3 has 13 residues. Germline V gene data show CDR1 as SGHDT and CDR2 as YYEEEE. Trimming removed 4 bases from V and 2 bases from J, with 9 bases in between. The chain's CDR3 is CASSVAGNYGYTF. For the CDR3, the DNA is TGTGCCAGCAGCGTCGCAGGGAACTATGGCTACACCTTC.

The chain links TRBV18 to TRBJ1-1; no reliable D call. V shed 3 bases and J shed 1 base, with 15 bases lying between them. The CDR3 contains 16 residues. CDR1 and CDR2 from the germline V gene are KGHSH and LQKENI. CDR3 in DNA: TGTGCCAGCTCACCCGTACCTCCAGGAACGAACACTGAAGCTTTCTTT. Its protein is CASSPVPPGTNTEAFF.

This rearrangement joins TRBV29-1 to TRBJ2-2; 7 bases align to TRBD1. Germline CDR1 is SQVTM and CDR2 is ANQGSEA. The CDR3 has 14 amino acids. After removal of 7 bases from V and 1 base from J, the junction contained 6 bases not matched to a gene. CDR3 residues: CSGGTGVNTGELFF. CDR3 DNA: TGCAGCGGTGGAACAGGGGTGAACACCGGGGAGCTGTTTTTT.

This clone was seen only a few times. The rearrangement joins TRBV28 to TRBJ2-6; unclear D gene. The CDR3 consists of 14 residues. Between the trimmed V and J ends, which lost 10 bases and 0 bases, there was a span of 10 bases. Germline CDR1 MDHEN, CDR2 SYDVKM. The CDR3 loop is CATLGLSGANVLTF. In DNA form, the CDR3 reads TGTGCCACTCTAGGCCTCTCTGGGGCCAACGTCCTGACTTTC.

The chain uses TRBV9 and TRBJ1-6, with 8 positions matching TRBD1. The CDR3 extends over 17 amino acids. Germline CDR1 and CDR2: SGDLS and YYNGEE. J lost 7 bases, V lost 0 bases, and 9 bases had no gene match. The CDR3 nucleotides are TGTGCCAGCAGCGTAGGGCAGGGGGCGAAAGTCAATTCACCCCTCCACTTT. Amino acids: CASSVGQGAKVNSPLHF.

This clone appeared a single time. This chain uses TRBV9 with TRBJ2-1; 7 nucleotides align to TRBD1. This CDR3 has 15 residues. V trimming: 0 bases; J trimming: 3 bases; junction bases outside the gene matches: 3. The germline V gene encodes CDR1 SGDLS and CDR2 YYNGEE. DNA for the CDR3: TGTGCCAGCAGCGTAGCTGCAGGGGGCTACAATGAGCAGTTCTTC. It codes for CASSVAAGGYNEQFF.

In its sample, this clone was seen once. The gene calls are TRBV7-9 and TRBJ2-2; 7 positions agree with TRBD1. Germline V gives CDR1 SEHNR, CDR2 FQNEAQ (reference sequence). This CDR3 has 14 amino acids. V was pared by 7 bases and J by 2 bases, with 4 bases of the junction left unmatched. The CDR3: CASTGTANTGELFF. The CDR3 nucleotides read TGTGCCAGCACCGGGACAGCAAACACCGGGGAGCTGTTTTTT.

The chain employs TRBV30 and TRBJ1-2, with D perhaps TRBD1 (5 bases). Germline V gene lookup returns CDR1 GTSNPN and CDR2 SVGIG (reference sequence). The CDR3 contains 11 residues. V was pared by 1 base and J by 8 bases, with 8 bases between. This CDR3 reads CAWSATGGYTF. As DNA, the CDR3 is TGTGCCTGGAGTGCCACAGGCGGCTACACCTTC.

This CDR3 reads CASSLRYPGQGTDTQYF. CDR3 DNA sequence: TGTGCCAGCAGTTTAAGGTACCCTGGACAGGGAACAGATACGCAGTATTTT. The rearrangement joins TRBV27 to TRBJ2-3, with TRBD1 matching 8 bases. J lost 3 bases, V lost 2 bases, and 10 bases had no gene match. CDR1 is MNHEY, CDR2 SMNVEV, per germline (reference sequence). CDR3 size: 17 residues.

J is TRBJ2-2 and V is TRBV27; TRBD2 might be the D (6 bases). The germline gives CDR1 MNHEY, CDR2 SMNVEV (reference sequence). The CDR3 sequence is 13 residues long. V was cut by 6 bases and J by 5 bases, with 10 bases left in between. The CDR3 DNA follows: TGTGCCAGCAGCTACGGGACTACCGGGGAGCTGTTTTTT. It is translated as CASSYGTTGELFF.

The rearrangement links TRBV18 to TRBJ1-1; TRBD1 might be the D (6 bases). This CDR3 spans 18 amino acids. V was trimmed by 0 bases and J by 3 bases, leaving 20 bases between them. Looked up from germline, CDR1 is KGHSH and CDR2 is LQKENI. The CDR3 reads CASSPPRRRQGYDTEAFF. The CDR3 DNA sequence: TGTGCCAGCTCACCACCGAGAAGACGGCAGGGGTATGACACTGAAGCTTTCTTT.

The V call is TRBV9, the J call TRBJ2-2; 8 bases are shared with TRBD2. V lost 2 bases, J lost 3 bases, and 3 bases stayed unmatched. CDR1 and CDR2 (germline): SGDLS, YYNGEE. There are 15 residues in the CDR3. The CDR3: CASSVRGGHTGELFF. CDR3 sequence (DNA): TGTGCCAGCAGCGTCCGGGGGGGACACACCGGGGAGCTGTTTTTT.

The chain combines TRBV9 with TRBJ2-1; 16 bases match TRBD2. The CDR3 totals 14 residues. The junction had 4 bases not matched to a gene; V was cut back by 4 bases and J by 12 bases. In germline, CDR1 is SGDLS, CDR2 YYNGEE. The CDR3 region is CASSPGLAGGVQFF. In nucleotides, the CDR3 is TGTGCCAGCAGCCCGGGACTAGCGGGGGGGGTGCAGTTCTTC.

CDR3 DNA sequence: TGTGCCAGCAGCCTTAAAGGGGGTGCGGGTGAAGCTTTCTTT. It is translated as CASSLKGGAGEAFF. V is TRBV7-9 and J is TRBJ1-1, with a weak D call TRBD1 (6 bases). The V end was cut by 5 bases, the J end by 7 bases, with 17 bases between. Germline V gene sequence: CDR1 SEHNR, CDR2 FQNEAQ (reference sequence). The CDR3 runs 14 residues.

V usage is TRBV4-1 and J usage is TRBJ2-1; 11 bases align to TRBD1. With 1 base clipped from V and 6 bases from J, the junction kept 8 bases outside the gene matches. There are 17 residues in the CDR3. Per the germline V gene, CDR1 is MGHRA and CDR2 is YSYEKL. The CDR3 DNA reads TGCGCCAGCAGCCAAGGAACTCCGGGACAGGGGGGCAATGAGCAGTTCTTC. Translation: CASSQGTPGQGGNEQFF.

A few counts support this clone. V is TRBV15 and J is TRBJ1-6; tentative D call: TRBD1 (5 bases). The germline CDR1 and CDR2 sequences are LNHNV and YYDKDF (reference sequence). The CDR3 is 14 amino acids. V was cut by 3 bases and J by 5 bases, with 8 bases left in between. The CDR3, as DNA: TGTGCCACCAGCAGCGGGGGTAATAATTCACCCCTCCACTTT. Amino acid sequence: CATSSGGNNSPLHF.

V usage is TRBV6-1 and J usage is TRBJ1-2; TRBD1 aligns across 8 bases. The trim removed 2 bases at V and 8 bases at J, leaving 16 bases unmatched. The V gene's germline CDR1 is MNHNS and CDR2 SASEGT. The CDR3 extends over 17 amino acids. The CDR3 spells CASSEYGAGGAPRGYTF. The CDR3 DNA reads TGTGCCAGCAGTGAATATGGGGCAGGGGGCGCCCCGCGGGGCTACACCTTC.

The chain couples TRBV7-2 to TRBJ1-2; maybe TRBD1 (5 bases). Trimming shortened V by 1 base and J by 7 bases, and 16 bases separated the two germline ends. Germline loops: CDR1 SGHTA, CDR2 FQGNSA. This CDR3 spans 15 amino acids. CDR3 region: CASSLEYSGGGGYTF. CDR3 nucleotide sequence: TGTGCCAGCAGCTTAGAGTACAGCGGGGGGGGTGGCTACACCTTC.

The rearrangement joins TRBV30 to TRBJ1-2; tentative D call: TRBD1 (6 bases). There are 13 residues in the CDR3. Germline loops: CDR1 GTSNPN, CDR2 SVGIG (reference sequence). Deletions cut 2 bases from V and 7 bases from J, with 14 bases between. The CDR3 loop is CAWSKTGPGGYTF. In nucleotides, the CDR3 is TGTGCCTGGAGTAAGACAGGACCGGGTGGCTACACCTTC.

V and J are TRBV5-1 and TRBJ2-7; TRBD1 matches 9 bases. V shed 4 bases and J 1 base; nucleotides not matched to a gene: 6. This CDR3 is 15 amino acids long. The germline V gene encodes CDR1 SGHRS and CDR2 YFSETQ. The CDR3 sequence is CASSPRQGESYEQYF. The CDR3 DNA reads TGCGCCAGCAGCCCACGACAGGGGGAATCCTACGAGCAGTACTTC.